This record concerns one T cell receptor (beta chain) sequence. Its target is not known. The data stem from a study of identical twins. Study-wide points: It was cross-sectional statistical analysis, not following the same donors, that the conclusions relied on.

The CDR3 runs to 14 residues. Trimming removed 6 bases from V and 7 bases from J; junction bases left unmatched: 8. Unique molecular identifiers were present on the cDNA, which also gained a universal primer site by template switching. TCRdb reprocessed the 5' RACE reads via MiXCR and lists one record per CDR3 protein. The sample comprises 1,800,000 or so distinct CDR3 sequences, under 35% of which are singletons, and 0.25% to 0.3% rests with the top ten. Material for sequencing was cord blood. The sequence came from a newborn girl in good health. The rearrangement uses TRBV12-3 or TRBV12-4 and TRBJ2-3, with TRBD1 identical over 9 bases. CDR3 sequence: CASRPTGGRNTQYF. The DNA of the CDR3 is TGTGCCAGCAGACCGACAGGGGGGCGAAATACGCAGTATTTT.